A selection of T cell receptor beta chains follows, all from one sample in a study of cytomegalovirus exposure and HLA in healthy donors. The table came from immunoSEQ multiplex PCR; TCRdb's copy has only in-frame clones and leaves some out. This table has roughly 190,000 clones, roughly 79% appearing once. The sample was PBMCs. The receptors here all came from a woman aged 25 to 39 in good health and CMV-seropositive. Each CDR3 is given with its conserved first and last residue. The D gene is left open where the match is weak. A row's size may be missing; if present it is once, few, many or a size class.

j_gene	abundance	d_gene	v_gene	CDR3nt	CDR3aa
TRBJ2-2	.	TRBD1	TRBV5-4	TGTGCCAGCAGCTTCCCGGGACAGGGGAGAACCGGGGAGCTGTTTTTT	CASSFPGQGRTGELFF
TRBJ1-2	.	.	TRBV7-2	TGTGCCAGCAGCTTACTGAACTATGGCTACACCTTC	CASSLLNYGYTF
TRBJ1-2	.	.	TRBV5-6	TGTGCCAGCAGCCTTCGACAAGACTATGGCTACACCTTC	CASSLRQDYGYTF
TRBJ2-1	.	TRBD2	TRBV5-1	TGCGCCAGCAGCCCGGGACTAGCGGAAGAGCAGTTCTTC	CASSPGLAEEQFF
TRBJ1-1	.	.	TRBV2	TGTGCCAGCAGTGAACAGGGAAACACTGAAGCTTTCTTT	CASSEQGNTEAFF
TRBJ2-7	few	.	TRBV5-4	TGTGCCAGCAGCTTGCGGCCAGGCGAAACCTACGAGCAGTACTTC	CASSLRPGETYEQYF
TRBJ2-5	once	TRBD1	TRBV18	TGTGCCAGCTCACGCGAATCCTCCGGGACAGGGTTTCGGGAGACCCAGTACTTC	CASSRESSGTGFRETQYF
TRBJ2-5	.	TRBD2	TRBV7-9	TGTGCCAGCAGCCCGGGGACTAGCGGGGGCACCACCCAAGAGACCCAGTACTTC	CASSPGTSGGTTQETQYF
TRBJ1-2	.	.	TRBV6-5	TGTGCCAGCAGTTACTCTACAGGGAATGGCTACACCTTC	CASSYSTGNGYTF
TRBJ2-5	.	TRBD2	TRBV11-2	TGTGCCAGCAGCCCCCTGGCCTGGCGGGAGCGGGAGACCCAGTACTTC	CASSPLAWRERETQYF
TRBJ1-1	.	TRBD1	TRBV19	TGTGCCAGTAGTTTCTACGGACAGGGCGACACTGAAGCTTTCTTT	CASSFYGQGDTEAFF
TRBJ1-2	few	.	TRBV7-9	TGTGCCAGCAGCCCCCGTCCCGAGGACTATGGCTACACCTTC	CASSPRPEDYGYTF
TRBJ2-2	.	TRBD1	TRBV10-3	TGTGCCATCAGTGAGACAGGGGTTACCGGGGAGCTGTTTTTT	CAISETGVTGELFF
TRBJ2-3	.	TRBD2	TRBV5-4	TGTGCCAGCAGCTTGGATCCGGGGGGGCAAGATACGCAGTATTTT	CASSLDPGGQDTQYF
TRBJ2-7	few	TRBD2	TRBV5-1	TGCGCCAGCAGCGGGGGACTAGCGGGGGACGAGCAGTACTTC	CASSGGLAGDEQYF
TRBJ2-6	.	.	TRBV6-5	TGTGCCAGCAGTTACTTACAGTCTGGGGCCAACGTCCTGACTTTC	CASSYLQSGANVLTF
TRBJ1-1	.	.	TRBV5-8	TGTGCCAGCAGCCCGCGTTTTTCTGCGTCATACACTGAAGCTTTCTTT	CASSPRFSASYTEAFF
TRBJ1-2	.	TRBD1	TRBV5-1	TGCGCCAGCAGCCCTCAGCCACAGGGGACTAACTATGGCTACACCTTC	CASSPQPQGTNYGYTF
TRBJ2-5	.	TRBD2	TRBV5-1	TGCGCCAGCAGCATCGGGACTAGCGGGGGTTCGGAGACCCAGTACTTC	CASSIGTSGGSETQYF
TRBJ1-2	.	TRBD1	TRBV4-1	TGCGCCAGCAGCCAGAGCGGGACAGGGTCTGGCTACACCTTC	CASSQSGTGSGYTF
TRBJ1-1	.	.	TRBV7-9	TGTGCCAGCAGCCACCGGGACTTACCGAACACTGAAGCTTTCTTT	CASSHRDLPNTEAFF
TRBJ1-2	.	TRBD1	TRBV4-3	TGCGCCAGCAGCCCAGCCCGGGACAGGGTCTATGGCTACACCTTC	CASSPARDRVYGYTF
TRBJ2-1	once	TRBD2	TRBV9	TGTGCCAGCAGCGTAGCTTTAGCGGGAGCCGGGGACGATGAGCAGTTCTTC	CASSVALAGAGDDEQFF
TRBJ2-5	.	TRBD2	TRBV10-3	TGTGCCATCAGTGAGTCTGAACTAGCGGGAGGTGAGACCCAGTACTTC	CAISESELAGGETQYF
TRBJ2-1	.	.	TRBV4-3	TGCGCCAGCAGCCAAGATGACAGTTTTTACAATGAGCAGTTCTTC	CASSQDDSFYNEQFF
TRBJ2-7	.	TRBD1	TRBV7-2	TGTGCCAGCAGCCGAACAGGGACAGGGGACTACGAGCAGTACTTC	CASSRTGTGDYEQYF
TRBJ1-3	.	.	TRBV7-6	TGTGCCAGCAGCTCCGCGGGGCCTGGAAACACCATATATTTT	CASSSAGPGNTIYF
TRBJ1-2	few	.	TRBV5-1	TGCGCCAGCAGCTTGGAGGGGCGCTCCCATGGCTACACCTTC	CASSLEGRSHGYTF
TRBJ1-2	once	.	TRBV7-2	TGTGCCAGCAGCTCCAGGGGAAATGGCTACACCTTC	CASSSRGNGYTF
TRBJ1-4	.	TRBD1	TRBV9	TGTGCCAGCAGCGTAGGTCCCCACCAGGGGGGTGAAAAACTGTTTTTT	CASSVGPHQGGEKLFF
TRBJ2-3	.	.	TRBV5-1	TGCGCCAGCAGTGGTGGCGCGGGGACAGATACGCAGTATTTT	CASSGGAGTDTQYF
TRBJ1-5	.	TRBD1	TRBV10-3	TGTGCCATCAGCGGACAGGGCGGAAATCAGCCCCAGCATTTT	CAISGQGGNQPQHF
TRBJ1-5	.	TRBD1	TRBV10-2	TGCGCCAGCAGTGAGTCAGGGGCAGGGGGCGCATTCGGTCAGCCCCAGCATTTT	CASSESGAGGAFGQPQHF
TRBJ1-1	.	.	TRBV9	TGTGCCAGCAGCGTAGAAGCAGGAGGTGAAGCTTTCTTT	CASSVEAGGEAFF
TRBJ2-7	.	TRBD1	TRBV7-2	TGTGCCAGCAGCTTAGCCATTCTTAGACAGGGCCTCGGGTCCCACGAGCAGTACTTC	CASSLAILRQGLGSHEQYF
TRBJ1-5	.	TRBD1	TRBV6-5	TGTGCCACCTCGACAGGGGACGGAAGTCAGCCCCAGCATTTT	CATSTGDGSQPQHF
TRBJ2-5	.	.	TRBV4-1	TGCGCCAGCAGCCAAGATTTGACTGATGAAGAGACCCAGTACTTC	CASSQDLTDEETQYF
TRBJ2-2	.	.	TRBV6-5	TGTGCCAGCAGTTACGAAGGGGGGGGGACCGGGGAGCTGTTTTTT	CASSYEGGGTGELFF
TRBJ1-2	.	.	TRBV10-3	TGTGCCATCAGTGACCGTTATGGCTACACCTTC	CAISDRYGYTF
TRBJ1-4	.	.	TRBV5-1	TGCGCCAGCAGCCAAGGGGCTAATGAAAAACTGTTTTTT	CASSQGANEKLFF
TRBJ1-4	.	TRBD1	TRBV29-1	TGCAGCGCCTCCCGTACAGGGGAGGTTGAAAAACTGTTTTTT	CSASRTGEVEKLFF
TRBJ2-7	.	TRBD1	TRBV27	TGTGCCAGCAGTTTCCAGGGGGCGAGCAACGAGCAGTACTTC	CASSFQGASNEQYF
TRBJ2-7	.	TRBD1	TRBV29-1	TGCAGCGGTCAGACAGGGGACGGATACGAGCAGTACTTC	CSGQTGDGYEQYF
TRBJ1-3	.	.	TRBV6-5	TGTGCCAGCAGTTCAGGAATGATCTCTGGAAACACCATATATTTT	CASSSGMISGNTIYF
TRBJ2-2	.	.	TRBV11-2	TGTGCCAGCAGCCCAGAAGCTCGGGAGATACTCGAAGGCACCGGGGAGCTGTTTTTT	CASSPEAREILEGTGELFF
TRBJ2-7	.	.	TRBV4-3	TGCGCCAGCAGCCAACAACAGGGTAGGTCCTACGAGCAGTACTTC	CASSQQQGRSYEQYF
TRBJ1-2	.	.	TRBV27	TGTGCCAGCAGCACCCGGGCAGGAGGGGATGGCTACACCTTC	CASSTRAGGDGYTF
TRBJ1-2	.	.	TRBV19	TGTGCCAGTAGTAATCAGGCTCAGGGAACCTATGGCTACACCTTC	CASSNQAQGTYGYTF
TRBJ2-1	few	TRBD2	TRBV7-7	TGTGCCAGCAGCCCAGGACTAGCGGGTAGCTCCTACAATGAGCAGTTCTTC	CASSPGLAGSSYNEQFF
TRBJ2-5	few	.	TRBV2	TGTGCCAGCAGTGAAAGGACAGACCAAGAGACCCAGTACTTC	CASSERTDQETQYF
TRBJ1-4	few	.	TRBV5-4	TGTGCCAGCAGCTTGGCCGGTCGGGGGGATGAAAAACTGTTTTTT	CASSLAGRGDEKLFF
TRBJ1-3	.	TRBD1	TRBV6-5	TGTGCCAGCAGTTCAACAGGGGCTGGAAACACCATATATTTT	CASSSTGAGNTIYF
TRBJ1-5	.	.	TRBV7-9	TGTGCCAGCAGCGACCTTACCCGTGGGAGGAGCAATCAGCCCCAGCATTTT	CASSDLTRGRSNQPQHF
TRBJ2-1	.	.	TRBV27	TGTGCCAGCAGTTTTGAGGGCCCCGGCCACAATGAGCAGTTCTTC	CASSFEGPGHNEQFF
TRBJ1-2	.	.	TRBV27	TGTGCCAGCAGGGCTCAGGCCTTATCCTATGGCTACACCTTC	CASRAQALSYGYTF
TRBJ1-1	.	.	TRBV4-3	TGCGCCAGCAGCCAAGATGGTACGGGAGGGAGCACTGAAGCTTTCTTT	CASSQDGTGGSTEAFF
TRBJ1-6	.	.	TRBV30	TGTGCCTGGAGTGTACTCCCAATCCCAGGGGAGTCACCCCTCCACTTT	CAWSVLPIPGESPLHF